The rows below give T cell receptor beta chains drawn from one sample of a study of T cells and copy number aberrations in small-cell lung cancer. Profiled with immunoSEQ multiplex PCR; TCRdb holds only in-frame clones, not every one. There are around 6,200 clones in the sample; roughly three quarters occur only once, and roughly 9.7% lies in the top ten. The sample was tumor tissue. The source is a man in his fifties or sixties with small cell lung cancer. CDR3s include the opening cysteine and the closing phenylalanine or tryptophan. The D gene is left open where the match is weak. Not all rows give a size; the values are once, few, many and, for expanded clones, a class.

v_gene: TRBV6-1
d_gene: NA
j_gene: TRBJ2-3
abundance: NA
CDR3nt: TGTGCCAGCAGTGAACAGGGGAGAGATACGCAGTATTTT
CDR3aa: CASSEQGRDTQYF

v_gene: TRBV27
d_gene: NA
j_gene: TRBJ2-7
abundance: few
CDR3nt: TGTGCCAGCAGTTTGACAGGAAACGAGCAGTACTTC
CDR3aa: CASSLTGNEQYF

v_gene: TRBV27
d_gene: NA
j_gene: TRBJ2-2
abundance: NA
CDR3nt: TGTGCCAGCAGGCCATGGGACACCGGGGAGCTGTTTTTT
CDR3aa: CASRPWDTGELFF

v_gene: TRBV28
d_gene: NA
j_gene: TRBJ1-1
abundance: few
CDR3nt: TGTGCCAGCAGTTTTCGAGACAACACTGAAGCTTTCTTT
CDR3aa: CASSFRDNTEAFF

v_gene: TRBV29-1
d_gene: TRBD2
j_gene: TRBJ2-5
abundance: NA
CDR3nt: TGCAGCGCCGGGACTAACTACCAAGAGACCCAGTACTTC
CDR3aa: CSAGTNYQETQYF

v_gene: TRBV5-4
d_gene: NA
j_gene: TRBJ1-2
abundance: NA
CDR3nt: TGTGCCAGCAGCTTACGGGGGCCCCCTAGCTATGGCTACACCTTC
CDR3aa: CASSLRGPPSYGYTF

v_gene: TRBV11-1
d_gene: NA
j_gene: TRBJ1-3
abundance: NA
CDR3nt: TGTGCCAGCAGCTTAAACCCCGGAAACACCATATATTTT
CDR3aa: CASSLNPGNTIYF

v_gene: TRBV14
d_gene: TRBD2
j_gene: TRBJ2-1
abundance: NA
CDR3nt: TGTGCCAGCAGCCAATCGACTAGCGCAGGCTCCTACAATGAGCAGTTCTTC
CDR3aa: CASSQSTSAGSYNEQFF

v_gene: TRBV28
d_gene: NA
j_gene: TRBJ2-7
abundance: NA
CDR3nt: TGTGCCAGCATCAATTTCGGGGCAGCCTACAACTACGAGCAGTACTTC
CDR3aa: CASINFGAAYNYEQYF

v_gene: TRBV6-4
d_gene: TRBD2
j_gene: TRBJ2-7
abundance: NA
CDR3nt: TGTGCCAGCAGTGACCCCCGGACTAGCGGGAGGTCCTACGAGCAGTACTTC
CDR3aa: CASSDPRTSGRSYEQYF

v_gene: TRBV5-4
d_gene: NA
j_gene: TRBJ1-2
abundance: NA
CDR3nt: TGTGCCAGCAGCTTTGGGGCTAACTATGGCTACACCTTC
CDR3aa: CASSFGANYGYTF

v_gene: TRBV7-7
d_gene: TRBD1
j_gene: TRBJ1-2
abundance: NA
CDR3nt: TGTGCCAGCAGCTCGGACAGGGTAAAGGGCTACACCTTC
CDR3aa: CASSSDRVKGYTF

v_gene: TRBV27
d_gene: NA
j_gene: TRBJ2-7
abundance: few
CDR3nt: TGTGCCAGCAGAATACAGGGTTCCTACGAGCAGTACTTC
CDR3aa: CASRIQGSYEQYF

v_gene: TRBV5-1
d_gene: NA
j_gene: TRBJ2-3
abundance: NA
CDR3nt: TGCGCCAGCAGGACAGAGGAACTACCTTGGGATACGCAGTATTTT
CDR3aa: CASRTEELPWDTQYF

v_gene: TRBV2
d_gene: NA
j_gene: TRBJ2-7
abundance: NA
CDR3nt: TGTGCCAGCAGTGAGGAAAGGACAGACTACGAGCAGTACTTC
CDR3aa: CASSEERTDYEQYF

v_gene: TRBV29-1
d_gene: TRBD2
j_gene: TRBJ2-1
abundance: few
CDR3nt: TGCAGCGTCAACGGACTAGCGGGAGGGCCGTCTCATGAGCAGTTCTTC
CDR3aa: CSVNGLAGGPSHEQFF

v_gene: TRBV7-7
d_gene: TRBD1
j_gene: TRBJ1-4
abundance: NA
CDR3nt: TGTGCTAGCAGCCCGGACAGGGGACTTGAAAAACTGTTTTTT
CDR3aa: CASSPDRGLEKLFF

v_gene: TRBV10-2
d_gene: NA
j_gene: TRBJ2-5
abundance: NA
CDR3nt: TGCGCCAGCAGTGAGGTGAAGGAGACCCAGTACTTC
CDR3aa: CASSEVKETQYF

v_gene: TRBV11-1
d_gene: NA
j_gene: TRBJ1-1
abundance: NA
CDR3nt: TGTGCCAGCAGCTTAGGGACAGCGATTGAAGCTTTCTTT
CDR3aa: CASSLGTAIEAFF

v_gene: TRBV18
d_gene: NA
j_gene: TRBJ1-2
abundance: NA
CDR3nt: TGTGCCAGCTCACCGGACGGAGATGGCTACACCTTC
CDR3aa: CASSPDGDGYTF

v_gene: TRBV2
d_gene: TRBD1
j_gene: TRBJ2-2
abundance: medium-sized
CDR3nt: TGTGCCAGCATTGGGACAGAAAACACCGGGGAGCTGTTTTTT
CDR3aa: CASIGTENTGELFF

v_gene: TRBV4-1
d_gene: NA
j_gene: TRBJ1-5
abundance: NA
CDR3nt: TGCGCCAGCAGCCATGGAGGGAACAATCAGCCCCAGCATTTT
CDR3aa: CASSHGGNNQPQHF

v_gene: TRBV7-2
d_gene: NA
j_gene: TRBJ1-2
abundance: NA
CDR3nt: TGTGCCAGCAGCCTCCATGGACAGAACTATGGCTACACCTTC
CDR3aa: CASSLHGQNYGYTF

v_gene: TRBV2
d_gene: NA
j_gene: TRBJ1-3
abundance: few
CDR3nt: TGTGCCAGCAGTGATGGAGTCTCTGGAAACACCATATATTTT
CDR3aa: CASSDGVSGNTIYF

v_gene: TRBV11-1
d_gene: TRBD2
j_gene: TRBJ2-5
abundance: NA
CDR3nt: TGTGCCAGCAGCCTAGGACTAGCGGGCCAAGAGACCCAGTACTTC
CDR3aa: CASSLGLAGQETQYF

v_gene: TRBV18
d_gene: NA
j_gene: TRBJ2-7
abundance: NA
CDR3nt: TGTGCCAGCTCGTTGGCGGGGCCCCTTTACGAGCAGTACTTC
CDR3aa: CASSLAGPLYEQYF

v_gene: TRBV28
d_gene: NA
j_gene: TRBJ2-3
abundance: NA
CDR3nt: TGTGCCAGCAGTTCGGATGGCGGGAGCACAGATACGCAGTATTTT
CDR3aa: CASSSDGGSTDTQYF

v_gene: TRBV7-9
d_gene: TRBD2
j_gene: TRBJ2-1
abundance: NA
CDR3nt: TGTGCCAGCAGCTGGGGACTAGCGGGAGGAAGAGGGGACAATGAGCAGTTCTTC
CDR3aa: CASSWGLAGGRGDNEQFF

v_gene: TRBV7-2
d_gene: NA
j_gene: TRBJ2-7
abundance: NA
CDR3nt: TGTGCCAGCAGCTGGTCACTCTACGAGCAGTACTTC
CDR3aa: CASSWSLYEQYF

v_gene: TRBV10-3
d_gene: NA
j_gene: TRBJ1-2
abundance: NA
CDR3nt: TGTGCCATCGAGGGGCTGGACTATGGCTACACCTTC
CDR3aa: CAIEGLDYGYTF

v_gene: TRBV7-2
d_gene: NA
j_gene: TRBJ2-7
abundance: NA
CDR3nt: TGTGCCAGCAGCACCTATGACGGCGAGCAGTACTTC
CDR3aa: CASSTYDGEQYF

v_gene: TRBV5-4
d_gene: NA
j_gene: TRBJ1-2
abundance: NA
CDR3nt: TGTGCCAGCAGCTCTCGGGACGGGAACTATGGCTACACCTTC
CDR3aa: CASSSRDGNYGYTF

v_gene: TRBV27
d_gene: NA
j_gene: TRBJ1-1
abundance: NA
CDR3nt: TGTGCCAGCAGGTACAGGGTCTACACTGAAGCTTTCTTT
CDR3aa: CASRYRVYTEAFF

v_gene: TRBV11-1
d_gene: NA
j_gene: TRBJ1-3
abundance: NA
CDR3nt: TGTGCCAGCAGCCCCGGGCGGGAGACCTCTGGAAACACCATATATTTT
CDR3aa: CASSPGRETSGNTIYF

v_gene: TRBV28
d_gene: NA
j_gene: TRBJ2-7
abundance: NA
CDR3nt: TGTGCCAGCAGTCAGGAACAGATCTACGAGCAGTACTTC
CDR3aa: CASSQEQIYEQYF

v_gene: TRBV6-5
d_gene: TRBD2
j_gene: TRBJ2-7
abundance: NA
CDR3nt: TGTGCCAGCAGTTCCGGGACTAGCGGGAAAGGCGTGCAGTACTTC
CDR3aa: CASSSGTSGKGVQYF

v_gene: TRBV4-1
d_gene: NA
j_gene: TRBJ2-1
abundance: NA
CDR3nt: TGCGCCAGCAGCCAAGATGTAACTATTAACAATGAGCAGTTCTTC
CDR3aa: CASSQDVTINNEQFF

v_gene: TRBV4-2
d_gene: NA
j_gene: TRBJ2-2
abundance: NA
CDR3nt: TGTGCCAGCAGCCCACCTAACACCGGGGAGCTGTTTTTT
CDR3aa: CASSPPNTGELFF

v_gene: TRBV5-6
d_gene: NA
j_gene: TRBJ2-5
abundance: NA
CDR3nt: TGTGCCAGCAGCCTGCAACGGACAGACCAAGAGACCCAGTACTTC
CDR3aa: CASSLQRTDQETQYF

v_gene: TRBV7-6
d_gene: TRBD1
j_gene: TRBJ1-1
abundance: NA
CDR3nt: TGTGCCAGCAGCTTAGACAGGGGATGGAACACTGAAGCTTTCTTT
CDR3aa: CASSLDRGWNTEAFF

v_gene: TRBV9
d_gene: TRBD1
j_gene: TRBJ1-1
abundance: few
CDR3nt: TGTGCCAGCAGCGTAGAGGACGACAGGGCGGGAACTGAAGCTTTCTTT
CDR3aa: CASSVEDDRAGTEAFF

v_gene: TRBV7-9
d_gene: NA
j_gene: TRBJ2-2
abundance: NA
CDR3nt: TGTGCCAGCAGCCCGCTGACCGGGGAGCTGTTTTTT
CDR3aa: CASSPLTGELFF

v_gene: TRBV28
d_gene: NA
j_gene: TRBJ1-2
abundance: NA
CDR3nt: TGTGCCAGCAGTGACCTATTTCGGAATGGCTACACCTTC
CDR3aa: CASSDLFRNGYTF

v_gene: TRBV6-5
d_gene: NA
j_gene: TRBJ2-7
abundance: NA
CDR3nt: TGTGCCAGCAGTTCCCAGGGTTGGGGGGAGCAGTACTTC
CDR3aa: CASSSQGWGEQYF

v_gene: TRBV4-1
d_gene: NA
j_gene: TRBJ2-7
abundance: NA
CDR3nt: TGCGCCAGCAGCCAAGCCCTTCAGGACGTGGAGCAGTACTTC
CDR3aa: CASSQALQDVEQYF

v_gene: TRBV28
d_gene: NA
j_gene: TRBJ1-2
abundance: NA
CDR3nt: TGTGCCAGCAGTACCCGTCAACACAACTATGGCTACACCTTC
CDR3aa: CASSTRQHNYGYTF

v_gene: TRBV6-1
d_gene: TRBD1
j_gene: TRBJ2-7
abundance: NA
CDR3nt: TGTGCCAGCAGTGAAGCGACAGGGACCTACGAGCAGTACTTC
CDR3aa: CASSEATGTYEQYF

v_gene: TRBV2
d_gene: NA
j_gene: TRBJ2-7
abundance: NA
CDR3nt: TGTGCCAGCAGTGAAGACAAGGGATCCCACGAGCAGTACTTC
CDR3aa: CASSEDKGSHEQYF

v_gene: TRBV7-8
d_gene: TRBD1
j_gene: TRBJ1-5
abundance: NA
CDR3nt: TGTGCCAGCAGCTTAGCTGGGACAGGGGGAAGCAATCAGCCCCAGCATTTT
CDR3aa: CASSLAGTGGSNQPQHF

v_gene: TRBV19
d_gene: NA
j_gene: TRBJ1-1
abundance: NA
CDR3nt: TGTGCCAGTAGTATGGGCACTGAAGCTTTCTTT
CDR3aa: CASSMGTEAFF